Sequencing of this T cell receptor beta chain was carried out in a study of T cells in tumors after PD-1 blockade. On the study more broadly: During anti-PD-1 treatment, some patients continued daily vismodegib 150 mg. Blood samples averaged around 120,000 templates (range about 22,000-260,000) and more than 35,000 unique clonotypes. General study results and limits: Blood contained 40% to 50% of the tumor's TCR clonotypes.

Some clones are missing from TCRdb's copy, which holds only in-frame ones; the method was immunoSEQ multiplex PCR. The sample yields 20,000 to 25,000 clones, roughly four fifths seen once. On this clone itself: The target antigen is unknown.

The sequence was collected from a human donor with basal cell carcinoma. This material consisted of PBMCs, taken after anti-PD-1 treatment.

CDR3 amino acids: CASSFFGGETDTQYF. The CDR3, as DNA: TGTGCCAGCAGTTTTTTTGGGGGGGAAACAGATACGCAGTATTTT. The V gene is TRBV27, the J gene TRBJ2-3; 7 bases are a match to TRBD2. The germline V gene has CDR1 MNHEY and CDR2 SMNVEV (reference sequence). The V and J ends lost 3 bases and 3 bases, in that order; junction bases with no gene match: 6. This CDR3 is 15 amino acids long.